These 5 T cell receptor beta chains were all obtained from the same sample, sequenced in a study of OX40 agonist ivuxolimab in advanced cancers. Using immunoSEQ multiplex PCR, the repertoire was profiled, and TCRdb retains in-frame clones only, with some absent. Here the sample spans 30,000 to 35,000 clones, 80% to 95% being singletons. Sequenced material: CD4+ or CD8+ T cells sorted from blood, taken in a trial of the OX40 agonist ivuxolimab. The receptors derive from an adult with an advanced solid tumor such as melanoma, head and neck, liver or kidney cancer.

The chain couples TRBV15 to TRBJ2-2; 8 nucleotides agree with TRBD1. Germline trimming cut 4 bases from V and 7 bases from J; bases unmatched to any gene: 5. Germline-derived CDR1 and CDR2 are LNHNV and YYDKDF (reference sequence). The CDR3 has 14 amino acids. The CDR3 coding sequence is TGTGCCACCAGCACCAGGACAGGGATCGGGGAGCTGTTTTTT. Amino acids: CATSTRTGIGELFF.

The count of this clone is one. The rearrangement joins TRBV9 to TRBJ1-3, with D perhaps matching TRBD1 (5 bases). V was pared by 3 bases and J by 4 bases, with 14 bases between. This CDR3 spans 15 amino acids. From germline, CDR1 is SGDLS and CDR2 YYNGEE. The CDR3 sequence: CASSDTGGAGNTIYF. CDR3 nucleotides: TGTGCCAGCAGCGACACTGGAGGGGCCGGAAACACCATATATTTT.

The chain has TRBV28 and TRBJ2-2; D gene uncertain. Germline CDR1 and CDR2: MDHEN and SYDVKM. The V and J ends lost 7 bases and 7 bases respectively, with 13 bases between them. The CDR3 is 13 amino acids. The CDR3 region is CASNLGWNGELFF. The CDR3 nucleotides are TGTGCCAGCAACCTGGGGTGGAACGGGGAGCTGTTTTTT.

J is TRBJ2-5 and V is TRBV13; 7 bases agree with TRBD2. V was clipped by 1 base and J by 0 bases; unmatched bases: 5. CDR1 and CDR2 (germline): PRHDT, FYEKMQ (reference sequence). This CDR3 is built from 16 residues. The CDR3 DNA follows: TGTGCCAGCAGCTTAGCCCCTAGCGGTTACCAAGAGACCCAGTACTTC. Translated, it gives CASSLAPSGYQETQYF.

The chain is built from TRBV28 and TRBJ2-5, with TRBD1 matching over 7 bases. Germline V gene lookup returns CDR1 MDHEN and CDR2 SYDVKM. Trimming removed 2 bases from V and 3 bases from J; junction bases left unmatched: 9. The CDR3 runs to 16 residues. In nucleotides, the CDR3 is TGTGCCAGCAGTTTACAAGGGAAGGGGGCCGAAGAGACCCAGTACTTC. It translates to CASSLQGKGAEETQYF. Filled out from reference TRBV28 and TRBJ2-5, the complete variable domain reads DVKVTQSSRYLVKRTGEKVFLECVQDMDHENMFWYRQDPGLGLRLIYFSYDVKMKEKGDIPEGYSVSREKKERFSLILESASTNQTSMYLCASSLQGKGAEETQYFGPGTRLLVL.